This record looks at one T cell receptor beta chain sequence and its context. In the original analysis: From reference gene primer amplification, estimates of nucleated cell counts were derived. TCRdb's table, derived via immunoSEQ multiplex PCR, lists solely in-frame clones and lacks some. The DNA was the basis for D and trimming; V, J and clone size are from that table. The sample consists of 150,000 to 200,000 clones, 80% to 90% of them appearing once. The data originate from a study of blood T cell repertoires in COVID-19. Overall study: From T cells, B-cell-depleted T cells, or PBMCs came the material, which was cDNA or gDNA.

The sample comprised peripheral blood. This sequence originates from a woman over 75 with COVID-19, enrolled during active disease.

Here the CDR3 DNA reads TGTGCCAGCTCAATGACGCGAGGCCAAGAGACCCAGTACTTC. Encoded protein: CASSMTRGQETQYF. The rearrangement links TRBV2 to TRBJ2-5; D remains unclear. This CDR3 spans 14 amino acids. The germline gives CDR1 SNHLY, CDR2 FYNNEI. With 8 bases removed from V and 1 base from J, the gap between germline ends came to 14 bases.